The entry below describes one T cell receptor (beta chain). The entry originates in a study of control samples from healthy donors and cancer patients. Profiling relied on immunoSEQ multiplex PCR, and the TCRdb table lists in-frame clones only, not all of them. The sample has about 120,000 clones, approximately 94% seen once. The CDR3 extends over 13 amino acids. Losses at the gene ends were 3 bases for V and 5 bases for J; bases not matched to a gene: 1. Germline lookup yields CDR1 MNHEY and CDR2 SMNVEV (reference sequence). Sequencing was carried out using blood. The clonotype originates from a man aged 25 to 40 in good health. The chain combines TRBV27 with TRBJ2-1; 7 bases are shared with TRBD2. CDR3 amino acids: CASSFGLDNEQFF. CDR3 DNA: TGTGCCAGCAGTTTCGGACTAGACAATGAGCAGTTCTTC.